The 15 T cell receptor beta chains below were found in one sample sequenced in a study of T cell responses to AZD1222 COVID-19 vaccine. Here immunoSEQ multiplex PCR was the method, and the copy in TCRdb shows in-frame clones only, minus some. The sample lists 120,000 or so clones, 85% to 90% occurring once. Sequenced material: peripheral blood, taken 28 days after the second AZD1222 dose. The receptors shown here come from an adult who received the AZD1222 COVID-19 vaccine.

The chain employs TRBV7-6 and TRBJ1-1, with 7 bases identical to TRBD1. This CDR3 is built from 16 residues. The ends lost 5 bases at V and 0 bases at J; junction bases unmatched: 9. Germline loops: CDR1 SGHVS, CDR2 FNYEAQ. Here the CDR3 DNA reads TGTGCCAGCAGCCATCGACAGGGACAAATGAACACTGAAGCTTTCTTT. It encodes CASSHRQGQMNTEAFF.

The V call is TRBV6-6, the J call TRBJ1-3, with D maybe TRBD1 (5 bases). Between the trimmed V and J ends, which lost 5 bases and 1 base, there was a span of 12 bases. CDR1 is MNHNY, CDR2 SVGAGI, per germline (reference sequence). The CDR3 length is 15 residues. This chain's CDR3 is CASSHLTVSGNTIYF. The CDR3 DNA reads TGTGCCAGCAGTCACCTGACAGTTTCTGGAAACACCATATATTTT.

In its sample, this clone was seen a few times. The chain joins TRBV18 to TRBJ2-7, with D maybe TRBD1 (5 bases). CDR1 and CDR2 from the germline V gene are KGHSH and LQKENI. V dropped 3 bases and J dropped 3 bases, with 9 bases sitting between them. This CDR3 has 13 residues. CDR3 sequence: CASSPGRVYEQYF. CDR3 nucleotides: TGTGCCAGCTCACCTGGCAGGGTCTACGAGCAGTACTTC.

The CDR3 sequence: CASSLIGGRGKLNEKLFF. CDR3 DNA: TGTGCCAGCAGTTTGATTGGGGGAAGGGGGAAGCTTAATGAAAAACTGTTTTTT. J is TRBJ1-4 and V is TRBV27; possibly TRBD1 for D (6 bases). The CDR3 is made up of 18 amino acids. The germline CDR1 and CDR2 sequences are MNHEY and SMNVEV (reference sequence). With 3 bases removed from V and 4 bases from J, the gap between germline ends came to 21 bases.

The chain employs TRBV6-2 or TRBV6-3 and TRBJ1-5; TRBD1 matches at 8 bases. The J segment lost 11 bases and the V segment lost 6 bases, leaving 12 bases of the junction unmatched. The CDR3 loop spans 14 amino acids. Germline V gene sequence: CDR1 MNHEY, CDR2 SVGEGT. The CDR3 is CASSPTGALKSQHF. Written as DNA, the CDR3 is TGTGCCAGCAGCCCGACAGGGGCATTGAAGTCCCAGCATTTT.

The CDR3 nucleotides read TGTGCCAGCAGTGAAACCCGGCATCCCCAGCATTTT. It translates to CASSETRHPQHF. This chain connects TRBV2 to TRBJ1-5; the D is unclear. CDR1 and CDR2 from the germline V gene are SNHLY and FYNNEI. The CDR3 length is 12 residues. Trimming removed 2 bases at V and 10 bases at J, with 9 bases between.

The chain combines TRBV10-3 with TRBJ1-1; D is unresolved. Per germline, CDR1 ENHRY and CDR2 SYGVKD. V shed 0 bases and J shed 0 bases, with 8 bases lying between them. This CDR3 has 15 amino acids. Here the CDR3 reads CAISESPGLNTEAFF. The CDR3 DNA is TGTGCCATCAGTGAGTCCCCGGGTCTGAACACTGAAGCTTTCTTT.

The chain combines TRBV7-3 with TRBJ2-1; 10 positions match TRBD2. The junction had 8 bases not matched to a gene; V was cut back by 5 bases and J by 7 bases. This CDR3 contains 15 residues. CDR1 SGHTA and CDR2 FQGTGA come from the germline V gene. CDR3 loop: CASSPAGAGGNEQFF. CDR3 DNA: TGTGCCAGCAGCCCAGCGGGAGCGGGAGGGAATGAGCAGTTCTTC.

The CDR3 spells CASSIRGPDTQYF. The CDR3 bases are TGTGCCAGTAGTATAAGGGGGCCAGATACGCAGTATTTT. The chain uses TRBV19 and TRBJ2-3; 7 bases map to TRBD1. The J segment lost 4 bases and the V segment lost 2 bases, leaving 0 bases of the junction unmatched. The CDR3 is made up of 13 amino acids. Germline CDR1 reads LNHDA; CDR2 reads SQIVND (reference sequence).

This clone was seen only a few times. The chain recombines TRBV11-1 with TRBJ2-6; D may be TRBD1 (6 bases). CDR3 length: 15 residues. Germline V lookup: CDR1 SGHAT, CDR2 FQDESV (reference sequence). Trimming shortened V by 5 bases and J by 0 bases, and 8 bases separated the two germline ends. The CDR3 loop reads CASSQGISGANVLTF. The CDR3 DNA reads as TGTGCCAGCAGCCAGGGGATCTCTGGGGCCAACGTCCTGACTTTC.

This clone was found a few times. The CDR3 is CASSLGGLPTDTQYF. In DNA, the CDR3 is TGTGCCAGCAGCTTAGGGGGGTTACCCACAGATACGCAGTATTTT. This chain links TRBV11-2 with TRBJ2-3; possibly TRBD1 or TRBD2 for D (5 bases each). V shed 1 base and J shed 2 bases, with 10 bases lying between them. The CDR3 is 15 amino acids. The V gene's germline CDR1 is SGHAT and CDR2 FQNNGV.

This clone showed up just once. The chain carries TRBV6-2 or TRBV6-3 and TRBJ2-3, with 9 bases that match TRBD2. The trim removed 5 bases at V and 1 base at J, leaving 1 base unmatched. CDR3 size: 14 residues. In germline, CDR1 is MNHEY, CDR2 SVGEGT. DNA for the CDR3: TGTGCCAGCAGTCAGCGGGGGGGCACAGATACGCAGTATTTT. Encoded protein: CASSQRGGTDTQYF.

The CDR3 coding sequence is TGTGCCAGCAGTTTATCTACAGGGGGGTATCAGCCCCAGCATTTT. Its protein product is CASSLSTGGYQPQHF. The chain uses TRBV27 and TRBJ1-5, with TRBD1 matching over 8 bases. V lost 0 bases, J lost 5 bases, and 3 bases stayed unmatched. There are 15 residues in the CDR3. Germline V gene data show CDR1 as MNHEY and CDR2 as SMNVEV (reference sequence).

The chain combines TRBV27 with TRBJ1-2, with 9 bases identical to TRBD1. This CDR3 contains 13 residues. CDR1 and CDR2 from the germline V gene are MNHEY and SMNVEV (reference sequence). Trimming removed 5 bases from V and 8 bases from J; junction bases left unmatched: 6. DNA of the CDR3: TGTGCCAGCAGTATCGACAGGGGGGTAGGCTACACCTTC. Its translation is CASSIDRGVGYTF.

The rearrangement links TRBV7-3 to TRBJ1-1; D remains unclear. Per the germline V gene, CDR1 is SGHTA and CDR2 is FQGTGA. Deletions cut 2 bases from V and 8 bases from J, with 3 bases between. This CDR3 spans 10 amino acids. CDR3 coding DNA: TGTGCCAGCAGCTTATGGGAAGCTTTCTTT. Its translation: CASSLWEAFF.